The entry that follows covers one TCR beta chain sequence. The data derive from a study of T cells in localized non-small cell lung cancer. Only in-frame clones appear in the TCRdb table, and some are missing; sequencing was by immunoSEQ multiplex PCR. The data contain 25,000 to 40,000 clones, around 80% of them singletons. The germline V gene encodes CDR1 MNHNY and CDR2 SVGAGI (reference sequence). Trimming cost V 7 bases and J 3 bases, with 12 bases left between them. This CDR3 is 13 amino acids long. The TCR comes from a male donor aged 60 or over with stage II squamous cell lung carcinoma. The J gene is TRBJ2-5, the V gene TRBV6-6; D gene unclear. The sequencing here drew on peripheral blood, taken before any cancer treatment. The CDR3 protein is CASTPMRKETQYF. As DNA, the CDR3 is TGTGCCAGCACCCCGATGCGTAAAGAGACCCAGTACTTC.